The TCR beta chain under discussion was sequenced for a study of blood T cell repertoires in COVID-19. Sequenced by immunoSEQ multiplex PCR; TCRdb stores in-frame clones only, minus some. The sample lists just under 90,000 clones; more than 90% were seen once. This CDR3 region has 15 residues. Germline-derived CDR1 and CDR2 are MNHNS and SASEGT. V was cut by 3 bases and J by 2 bases, with 10 bases left in between. This clonotype was sampled from a man aged 55 to 69 with acute or convalescent COVID-19. Sequenced material: peripheral blood. V gene TRBV6-1 combines with J gene TRBJ2-2; a weak D match, TRBD2 (5 bases). The DNA for the CDR3 is TGTGCCAGCAGTGAGGGCAGGACTAACACCGGGGAGCTGTTTTTT. It codes for CASSEGRTNTGELFF.